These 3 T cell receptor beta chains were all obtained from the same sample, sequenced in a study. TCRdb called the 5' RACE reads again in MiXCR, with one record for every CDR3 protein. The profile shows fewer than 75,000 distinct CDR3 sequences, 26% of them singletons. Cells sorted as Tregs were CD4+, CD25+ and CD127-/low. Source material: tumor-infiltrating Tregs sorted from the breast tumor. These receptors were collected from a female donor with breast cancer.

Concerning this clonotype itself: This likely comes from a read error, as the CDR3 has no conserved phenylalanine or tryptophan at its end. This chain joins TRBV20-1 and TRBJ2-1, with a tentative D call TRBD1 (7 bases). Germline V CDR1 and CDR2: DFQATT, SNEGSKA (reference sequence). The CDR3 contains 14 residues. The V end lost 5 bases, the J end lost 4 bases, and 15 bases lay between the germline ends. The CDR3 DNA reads TGCAGTGCTCCCCCAGGGGGACTTTACAATGAGCAGTTCCTC. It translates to CSAPPGGLYNEQFL.

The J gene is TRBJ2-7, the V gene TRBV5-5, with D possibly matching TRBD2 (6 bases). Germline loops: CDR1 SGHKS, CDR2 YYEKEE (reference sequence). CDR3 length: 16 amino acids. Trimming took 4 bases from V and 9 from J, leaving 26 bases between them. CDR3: CASSGDSSGRNIGQYF. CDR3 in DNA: TGTGCCAGCAGCGGGGACTCGTCGGGGAGGAACATCGGGCAGTACTTC.

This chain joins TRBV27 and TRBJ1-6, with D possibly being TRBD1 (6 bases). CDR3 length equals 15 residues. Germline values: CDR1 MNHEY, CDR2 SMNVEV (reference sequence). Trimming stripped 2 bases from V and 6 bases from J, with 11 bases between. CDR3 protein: CASSLTTGRNSPLHF. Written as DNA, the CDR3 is TGTGCCAGCAGTTTAACGACAGGTCGTAATTCACCCCTCCACTTT.